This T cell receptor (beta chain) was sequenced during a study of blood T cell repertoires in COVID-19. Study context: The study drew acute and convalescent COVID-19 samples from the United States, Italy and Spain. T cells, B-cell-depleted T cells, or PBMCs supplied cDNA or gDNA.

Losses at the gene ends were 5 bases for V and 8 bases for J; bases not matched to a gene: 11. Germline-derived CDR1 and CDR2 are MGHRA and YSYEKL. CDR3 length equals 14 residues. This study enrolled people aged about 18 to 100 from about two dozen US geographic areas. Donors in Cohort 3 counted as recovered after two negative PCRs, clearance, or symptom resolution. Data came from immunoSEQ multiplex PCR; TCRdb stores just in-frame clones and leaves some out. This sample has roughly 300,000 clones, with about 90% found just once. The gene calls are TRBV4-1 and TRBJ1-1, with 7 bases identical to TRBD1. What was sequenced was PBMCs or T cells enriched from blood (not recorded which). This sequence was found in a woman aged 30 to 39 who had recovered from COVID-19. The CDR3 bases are TGCGCCAGCAGCGCCGCCGACAGGGAGCGAGAAGCTTTCTTT. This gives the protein CASSAADREREAFF.